The rows below give T cell receptor beta chains drawn from one sample of a study of T cell responses to AZD1222 COVID-19 vaccine. Assay used: immunoSEQ multiplex PCR; TCRdb lists only in-frame clones, some missing. The repertoire has about 140,000 clones, around 83% of them found once; the top ten carry about 5.4%. The sequenced sample was peripheral blood, obtained 28 days after the second AZD1222 dose. Every receptor here comes from an adult who received the AZD1222 COVID-19 vaccine. The CDR3 runs from the conserved cysteine through the conserved F or W. The D gene is left open where the match is weak. A row's size may be missing; if present it is once, few, many or a size class.

D gene	V gene	J gene	clone size	CDR3 protein	CDR3 DNA
TRBD1	TRBV29-1	TRBJ2-7	.	CSVEDLGTGVPYEQYF	TGCAGCGTTGAAGATCTGGGGACAGGGGTACCCTACGAGCAGTACTTC
TRBD1	TRBV3-1/TRBV3-2	TRBJ1-1	.	CASSHHRDRATEAFF	TGTGCCAGCAGCCATCACCGGGACAGGGCGACTGAAGCTTTCTTT
.	TRBV6-5	TRBJ2-3	.	CASSYSWGTTDTQYF	TGTGCCAGCAGTTACTCCTGGGGGACCACAGATACGCAGTATTTT
TRBD2	TRBV4-2	TRBJ2-1	.	CASSQEGGGVDEQFF	TGTGCCAGCAGCCAAGAGGGCGGGGGGGTCGATGAGCAGTTCTTC
.	TRBV24-1	TRBJ2-3	.	CATSVGRDTDTQYF	TGTGCCACCAGTGTGGGCAGGGACACAGATACGCAGTATTTT
TRBD1	TRBV10-2	TRBJ1-4	.	CASSDNADRVSGEKLFF	TGCGCCAGCAGTGACAACGCCGACAGGGTCTCTGGCGAAAAACTGTTTTTT
TRBD2	TRBV20-1	TRBJ2-7	.	CSASSGRGYEQYF	TGCAGTGCTAGTTCCGGGAGGGGCTACGAGCAGTACTTC
TRBD1	TRBV4-1	TRBJ2-7	.	CASSPRGQGYEQYF	TGCGCCAGCAGCCCAAGAGGACAGGGGTACGAGCAGTACTTC
TRBD1	TRBV5-1	TRBJ2-7	.	CASSKLQGLRDEQYF	TGCGCCAGCAGCAAATTACAGGGGCTCAGGGACGAGCAGTACTTC
TRBD1	TRBV6-5	TRBJ2-7	few	CASSLDRRAYEQYF	TGTGCCAGCAGCCTGGACAGGCGAGCCTACGAGCAGTACTTC
.	TRBV28	TRBJ1-2	once	CASSAASGTVNYGYTF	TGTGCCAGCAGTGCCGCTTCCGGGACGGTGAACTATGGCTACACCTTC
TRBD2	TRBV9	TRBJ2-1	.	CASSAAGDAYNEQFF	TGTGCCAGCAGCGCGGCGGGGGACGCATACAATGAGCAGTTCTTC
TRBD2	TRBV10-3	TRBJ2-3	few	CAISEPAGGPNTQYF	TGTGCCATCAGTGAGCCAGCGGGAGGGCCGAATACGCAGTATTTT
.	TRBV12-3/TRBV12-4	TRBJ2-3	.	CASSLSDTQYF	TGTGCCAGCAGCCTAAGCGATACGCAGTATTTT
.	TRBV19	TRBJ2-4	.	CASSIGGRGLAAKNIQYF	TGTGCCAGTAGTATAGGTGGGAGGGGGCTAGCGGCCAAAAACATTCAGTACTTC
.	TRBV5-1	TRBJ2-2	.	CASTPTVGNTGELFF	TGCGCCAGCACCCCGACGGTAGGGAACACCGGGGAGCTGTTTTTT
TRBD1	TRBV9	TRBJ1-5	.	CASSRQGASNQPQHF	TGTGCCAGCAGCAGACAGGGGGCTAGCAATCAGCCCCAGCATTTT
TRBD2	TRBV4-1	TRBJ2-1	.	CASSLGTSVNNEQFF	TGCGCCAGCAGCCTGGGGACTAGCGTCAACAATGAGCAGTTCTTC
TRBD2	TRBV11-2	TRBJ2-1	.	CASSEPGTRGFDEQFF	TGTGCCAGCAGCGAGCCCGGGACTAGGGGTTTTGATGAGCAGTTCTTC
.	TRBV3-1/TRBV3-2	TRBJ1-1	.	CASSLIPGEGTEAFF	TGTGCCAGCAGCCTTATTCCAGGGGAGGGTACTGAAGCTTTCTTT
.	TRBV7-2	TRBJ1-2	few	CASSLDSYGYTF	TGTGCCAGCAGCTTAGACAGCTATGGCTACACCTTC
TRBD1	TRBV2	TRBJ1-1	.	CASSSTGQGGTEAFF	TGTGCCAGCAGCTCAACGGGACAGGGAGGCACTGAAGCTTTCTTT
TRBD1	TRBV30	TRBJ1-2	once	CAWKDRVLGYGYTF	TGTGCCTGGAAGGACAGGGTTCTAGGCTATGGCTACACCTTC
.	TRBV7-2	TRBJ1-3	.	CASSPPRGENTGNTIYF	TGTGCCAGCAGTCCCCCCCGGGGGGAAAATACTGGAAACACCATATATTTT
TRBD1	TRBV10-3	TRBJ2-7	.	CAISEIGTGSYEQYF	TGTGCCATCAGTGAGATCGGGACAGGGAGCTACGAGCAGTACTTC
TRBD1	TRBV10-2	TRBJ1-3	.	CASSEGTGLSGNTIYF	TGCGCCAGCAGTGAAGGGACAGGTCTCTCTGGAAACACCATATATTTT
.	TRBV15	TRBJ1-1	.	CATSSRMLVNTEAFF	TGTGCCACCAGCAGCAGGATGTTGGTAAACACTGAAGCTTTCTTT
TRBD1	TRBV5-3	TRBJ1-2	.	CARSLKNGRGQENIIYGYTF	TGTGCCAGAAGCTTGAAAAACGGGCGAGGACAGGAAAACATTATTTATGGCTACACCTTC
.	TRBV7-8	TRBJ1-2	.	CASSPGPYGYTF	TGTGCCAGCAGCCCAGGCCCCTATGGCTACACCTTC
.	TRBV29-1	TRBJ1-1	.	CSVLGGLNTEAFF	TGCAGCGTTTTGGGGGGTTTGAACACTGAAGCTTTCTTT
.	TRBV27	TRBJ1-5	.	CASTPSRAINQPQHF	TGTGCCAGCACCCCGAGCAGGGCCATCAATCAGCCCCAGCATTTT
TRBD1	TRBV5-1	TRBJ2-3	.	CASSPGQHADTQYF	TGCGCCAGCAGCCCGGGACAGCACGCTGATACGCAGTATTTT
TRBD2	TRBV5-6	TRBJ2-3	.	CASSQWTSYGDTQYF	TGTGCCAGCAGCCAATGGACTAGCTACGGAGATACGCAGTATTTT
.	TRBV9	TRBJ2-1	.	CASSTSPGHNEQFF	TGTGCCAGCAGCACCAGTCCCGGACACAATGAGCAGTTCTTC
.	TRBV19	TRBJ1-5	.	CASSTRAGAGSGGPQHF	TGTGCCAGTAGTACCCGGGCGGGTGCGGGAAGCGGGGGACCCCAGCATTTT
.	TRBV7-9	TRBJ1-1	.	CASTLLSEDTEAFF	TGTGCCAGCACCCTATTGTCGGAGGACACTGAAGCTTTCTTT
.	TRBV7-2	TRBJ1-1	.	CASSLVDVGNTEAFF	TGTGCCAGCAGCCTGGTAGACGTCGGAAACACTGAAGCTTTCTTT
.	TRBV5-1	TRBJ2-1	.	CASSLRPSSYNEQFF	TGCGCCAGCAGCTTGCGACCCAGCTCCTACAATGAGCAGTTCTTC
.	TRBV14	TRBJ1-2	.	CASSQDWGSYSHGYTF	TGTGCCAGCAGCCAAGATTGGGGGTCTTACTCTCATGGCTACACCTTC
TRBD1	TRBV28	TRBJ1-5	.	CASSPPYRGRNQPQHF	TGTGCCAGCAGTCCACCCTACAGGGGGCGAAATCAGCCCCAGCATTTT
TRBD1	TRBV24-1	TRBJ1-5	.	CATPQGQGLRSNQPQHF	TGTGCCACTCCCCAGGGACAGGGTTTAAGAAGCAATCAGCCCCAGCATTTT
.	TRBV2	TRBJ1-3	.	CASREYRVSGNTIYF	TGTGCCAGCAGGGAGTACAGGGTATCTGGAAACACCATATATTTT
TRBD1	TRBV4-1	TRBJ1-3	.	CASSQLYRGGNTIYF	TGCGCCAGCAGCCAACTGTACAGGGGTGGAAACACCATATATTTT
.	TRBV7-8	TRBJ2-5	.	CASRQGLQETQYF	TGTGCCAGCAGACAGGGACTACAAGAGACCCAGTACTTC
.	TRBV18	TRBJ1-5	.	CASSPRGMVYQPQHF	TGTGCCAGCTCACCGCGGGGGATGGTTTATCAGCCCCAGCATTTT
TRBD2	TRBV5-8	TRBJ2-1	.	CASSGRTSGRGNEQFF	TGTGCCAGCAGCGGAAGGACTAGCGGGCGGGGCAATGAGCAGTTCTTC
TRBD1	TRBV2	TRBJ2-7	few	CASSEQGSLYEQYF	TGTGCCAGCAGCGAACAGGGGTCCCTGTACGAGCAGTACTTC
TRBD1	TRBV28	TRBJ2-7	.	CASSSGQLGYYEQYF	TGTGCCAGCAGTTCGGGACAGCTTGGATACTACGAGCAGTACTTC
.	TRBV6-6	TRBJ2-7	.	CASSYSKEQYF	TGTGCCAGCAGTTACTCGAAAGAGCAGTACTTC
TRBD2	TRBV5-6	TRBJ2-3	.	CASSFRGGADTQYF	TGTGCCAGCAGCTTCCGGGGGGGCGCAGATACGCAGTATTTT
.	TRBV19	TRBJ1-1	.	CASSKWRGGVTEAFF	TGTGCCAGTAGTAAGTGGAGAGGGGGGGTCACTGAAGCTTTCTTT
TRBD1	TRBV19	TRBJ2-2	.	CASSTQGGNTGELFF	TGTGCCAGTAGTACACAGGGGGGGAACACCGGGGAGCTGTTTTTT
.	TRBV11-2	TRBJ2-3	few	CASSPYLTSTDTQYF	TGTGCCAGCAGCCCTTACTTAACTAGCACAGATACGCAGTATTTT
.	TRBV11-1	TRBJ1-1	.	CASSLDHNTEAFF	TGTGCCAGCAGCTTAGATCACAACACTGAAGCTTTCTTT
.	TRBV7-9	TRBJ2-1	few	CASSRTSYNEQFF	TGTGCCAGCAGCCGTACCTCCTACAATGAGCAGTTCTTC